Given below is one T cell receptor beta chain in context. Its antigen is still unknown. This sample is drawn from a study of beta chain features in type 1 diabetes. Expressed TCRB transcripts were sequenced, since all the RNA that had been isolated was reverse transcribed. Assay used: immunoSEQ multiplex PCR; TCRdb lists only in-frame clones, some missing. Counted here are approximately 730,000 clones, around 15% occurring once; the ten biggest clones make up less than 0.025%. Study-level points and caveats: Patients with Type 1 diabetes showed moderately but significantly shorter TCRB CDR3s in all four CD4+ subsets.

Trimming cost V 7 bases and J 1 base, with 10 bases left between them. CDR1 and CDR2 (germline): ENHRY, SYGVKD. The CDR3 covers 13 residues. Sequenced input: naive CD4+ T cells from blood. The sequence was collected from a man between 18 and 29 years old with type 1 diabetes. The V gene is TRBV10-3, the J gene TRBJ1-1; tentatively, D is TRBD1 (5 bases). CDR3 bases: TGTGCCATCACCCTCAGGGAGAACACTGAAGCTTTCTTT. This translates into CAITLRENTEAFF.